The T cell receptor beta chain under discussion was sequenced for a study of T cells after yellow fever vaccination. Study outcomes and limitations: Booster sampling recovered most clones from primary vaccination (under 97% CD4, approximately 90% CD8). Only a small proportion of the clonotypes turned up in both the CD4 and the CD8 compartments, likely arising from convergent recombination.

5'RACE template switching added a universal primer site and UMIs to TCR cDNA. TCRdb reanalysed the 5' RACE reads using MiXCR and keeps one entry per CDR3 protein. The sample gives around 300,000 distinct CDR3 sequences, roughly 4.3% of which show up once; less than 20% is in the top ten. Notes on this clonotype: No antigen is known for it.

This specimen was PBMCs, taken 15 days after the yellow fever booster vaccination. The TCR was taken from a man aged 18 to 30 who received the YFV17D yellow fever vaccine.

The CDR3 protein is CASSSSLQPGSTGELFF. The CDR3 coding sequence is TGTGCCAGCAGCTCATCCCTCCAGCCGGGGAGCACCGGGGAGCTGTTTTTT. This chain links TRBV7-2 with TRBJ2-2; a possible D gene is TRBD2 (5 bases). With 4 bases removed from V and 4 bases from J, the gap between germline ends came to 19 bases. Germline V lookup: CDR1 SGHTA, CDR2 FQGNSA. This CDR3 contains 17 residues.